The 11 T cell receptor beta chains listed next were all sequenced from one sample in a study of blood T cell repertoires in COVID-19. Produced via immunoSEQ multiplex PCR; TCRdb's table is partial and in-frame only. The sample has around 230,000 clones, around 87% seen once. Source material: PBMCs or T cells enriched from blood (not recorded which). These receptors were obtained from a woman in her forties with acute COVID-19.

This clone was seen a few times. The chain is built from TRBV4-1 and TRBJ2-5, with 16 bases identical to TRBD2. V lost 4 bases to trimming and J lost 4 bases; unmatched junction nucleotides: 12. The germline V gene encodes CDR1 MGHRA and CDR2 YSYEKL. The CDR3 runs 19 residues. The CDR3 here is CASSPRAGLAGGLGETQYF. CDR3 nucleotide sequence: TGCGCCAGCAGCCCTCGGGCGGGACTAGCGGGAGGGCTGGGAGAGACCCAGTACTTC.

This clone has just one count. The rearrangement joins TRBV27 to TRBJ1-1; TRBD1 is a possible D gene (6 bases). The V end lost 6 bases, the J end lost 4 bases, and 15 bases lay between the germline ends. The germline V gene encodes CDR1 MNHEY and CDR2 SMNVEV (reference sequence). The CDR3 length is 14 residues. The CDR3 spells CASSQGGGSTEAFF. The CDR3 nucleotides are TGTGCCAGCAGCCAAGGGGGGGGAAGCACTGAAGCTTTCTTT.

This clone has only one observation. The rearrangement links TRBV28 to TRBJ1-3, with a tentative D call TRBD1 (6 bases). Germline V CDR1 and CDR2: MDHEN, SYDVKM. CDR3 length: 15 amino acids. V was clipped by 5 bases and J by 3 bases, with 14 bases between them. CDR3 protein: CASSRSQGHGNTIYF. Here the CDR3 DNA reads TGTGCCAGCAGTCGGAGCCAGGGGCATGGAAACACCATATATTTT.

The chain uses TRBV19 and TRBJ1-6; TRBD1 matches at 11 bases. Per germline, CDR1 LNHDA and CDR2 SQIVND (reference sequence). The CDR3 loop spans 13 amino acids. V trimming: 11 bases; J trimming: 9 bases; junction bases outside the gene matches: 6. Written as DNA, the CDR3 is TGTGCCGGGGGGACAGGGGGAGTTTCACCCCTCCACTTT. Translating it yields CAGGTGGVSPLHF. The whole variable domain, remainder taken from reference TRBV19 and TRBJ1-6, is DGGITQSPKYLFRKEGQNVTLSCEQNLNHDAMYWYRQDPGQGLRLIYYSQIVNDFQKGDIAEGYSVSREKKESFPLTVTSAQKNPTAFYLCAGGTGGVSPLHFGNGTRLTVT.

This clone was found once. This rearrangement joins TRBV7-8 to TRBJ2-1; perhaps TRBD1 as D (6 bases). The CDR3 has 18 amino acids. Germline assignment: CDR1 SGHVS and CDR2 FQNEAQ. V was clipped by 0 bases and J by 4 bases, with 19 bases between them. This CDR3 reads CASSLARSRGILYNEQFF. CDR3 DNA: TGTGCCAGCAGCTTAGCTAGGTCCAGGGGAATTTTGTACAATGAGCAGTTCTTC. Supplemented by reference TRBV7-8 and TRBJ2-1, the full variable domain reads GAGVSQSPRYKVAKRGQDVALRCDPISGHVSLFWYQQALGQGPEFLTYFQNEAQLDKSGLPSDRFFAERPEGSVSTLKIQRTQQEDSAVYLCASSLARSRGILYNEQFFGPGTRLTVL.

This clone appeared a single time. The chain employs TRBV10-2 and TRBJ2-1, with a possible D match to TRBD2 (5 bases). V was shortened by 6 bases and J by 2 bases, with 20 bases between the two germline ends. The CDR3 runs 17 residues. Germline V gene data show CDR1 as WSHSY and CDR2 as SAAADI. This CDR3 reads CASSRSAGLGTYNEQFF. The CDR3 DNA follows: TGCGCCAGCAGCCGATCGGCGGGTCTAGGGACCTACAATGAGCAGTTCTTC.

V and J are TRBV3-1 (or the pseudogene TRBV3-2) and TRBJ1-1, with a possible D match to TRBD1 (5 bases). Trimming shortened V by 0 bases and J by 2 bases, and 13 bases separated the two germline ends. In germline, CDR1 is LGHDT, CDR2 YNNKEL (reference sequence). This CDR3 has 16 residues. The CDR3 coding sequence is TGTGCCAGCAGCCAAGATCCTCCAGGGTTCAACACTGAAGCTTTCTTT. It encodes CASSQDPPGFNTEAFF.

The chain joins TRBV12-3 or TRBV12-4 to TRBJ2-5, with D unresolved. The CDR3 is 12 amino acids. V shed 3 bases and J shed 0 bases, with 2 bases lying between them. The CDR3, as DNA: TGTGCCAGCAGTTTCAACCAAGAGACCCAGTACTTC. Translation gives CASSFNQETQYF.

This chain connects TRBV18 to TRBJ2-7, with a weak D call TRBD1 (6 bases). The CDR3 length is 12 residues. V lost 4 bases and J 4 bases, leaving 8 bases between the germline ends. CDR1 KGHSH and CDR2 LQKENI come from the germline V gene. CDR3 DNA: TGTGCCAGCTCACAACAGGGTTACGAGCAGTACTTC. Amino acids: CASSQQGYEQYF.

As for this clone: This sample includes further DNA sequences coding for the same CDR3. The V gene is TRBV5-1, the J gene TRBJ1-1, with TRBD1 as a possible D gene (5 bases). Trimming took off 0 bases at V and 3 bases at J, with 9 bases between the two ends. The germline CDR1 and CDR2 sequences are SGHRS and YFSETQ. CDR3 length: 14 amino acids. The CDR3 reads CASSLGGGDTEAFF. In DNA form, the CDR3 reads TGCGCCAGCAGCTTGGGGGGCGGCGACACTGAAGCTTTCTTT.

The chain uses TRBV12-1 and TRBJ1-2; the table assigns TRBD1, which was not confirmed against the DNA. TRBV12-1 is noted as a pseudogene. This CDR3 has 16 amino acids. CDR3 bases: TGTGCCAGCAGAAAGAACAGGGGGAGAGGTATCTATGGCTACACCTTC. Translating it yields CASRKNRGRGIYGYTF.